A single sample gave rise to the 24 T cell receptor beta chains below, sequenced in a study of identical twins. Using its own MiXCR run on the 5' RACE reads, TCRdb lists one record per CDR3 protein. Counted here are about 890,000 distinct CDR3 sequences, 10% to 15% occurring once; the ten biggest clones make up around 1.5%. Separately, the same data were catalogued under a study of yellow fever vaccine responses in identical twins.

Sequencing input: PBMCs. The receptors derive from a woman between 18 and 30 years old in good health.

The chain is built from TRBV5-1 and TRBJ2-7; perhaps D is TRBD1 or TRBD2 (6 bases each). The V gene's germline CDR1 is SGHRS and CDR2 YFSETQ. This CDR3 is 15 amino acids long. The V gene lost 4 bases and the J gene lost 4 bases, with 18 bases spanning the gap. The CDR3 DNA sequence: TGCGCCAGCAGCAGAGGGGGGACGGGGTTTTACGAGCAGTACTTC. Translated: CASSRGGTGFYEQYF.

At least ten counts were recorded for this clonotype. In nucleotides, the CDR3 is TGCAGTGGGGAGACTAGCGGACCAGATACGCAGTATTTT. Residues: CSGETSGPDTQYF. V gene TRBV20-1 combines with J gene TRBJ2-3; 9 bases are a match to TRBD2. Germline V gene lookup returns CDR1 DFQATT and CDR2 SNEGSKA (reference sequence). The CDR3 loop spans 13 amino acids. The V gene end was trimmed by 7 bases and the J gene end by 4 bases; junction bases not matched to a gene: 6.

This clonotype has only a few counts. The chain combines TRBV15 with TRBJ2-5; 7 bases line up with TRBD1. V lost 1 base, J lost 7 bases, and 6 bases stayed unmatched. The CDR3 is 14 amino acids. Looked up from germline, CDR1 is LNHNV and CDR2 is YYDKDF (reference sequence). CDR3 sequence: CATSRGQGGGTQYF. The CDR3 DNA follows: TGTGCCACCAGCAGAGGACAGGGTGGGGGGACCCAGTACTTC.

The table lists this clonotype with a few counts. V is TRBV29-1 and J is TRBJ2-2; D may be TRBD2 (6 bases). The CDR3 extends over 12 amino acids. Germline CDR1 and CDR2: SQVTM and ANQGSEA. V lost 7 bases to trimming and J lost 8 bases, with 14 bases between them. As DNA, the CDR3 is TGCAGCGCCAACGGGAGACCTGGGGAGCTGTTTTTT. As protein: CSANGRPGELFF.

This clonotype was counted a few times. The rearrangement joins TRBV5-5 to TRBJ2-7; D ambiguous. The CDR3 consists of 16 residues. Trimming removed 0 bases at V and 3 bases at J, with 16 bases between. Germline lookup yields CDR1 SGHKS and CDR2 YYEKEE (reference sequence). This chain's CDR3 is CASSLEVGFTLYEQYF. The CDR3 nucleotides read TGTGCCAGCAGCTTGGAGGTAGGGTTTACGCTCTACGAGCAGTACTTC.

This clonotype has ten or more counts. The chain has TRBV6-5 and TRBJ1-2; 8 bases match TRBD1. CDR1 is MNHEY and CDR2 is SVGAGI in the germline V gene. The CDR3 is made up of 13 amino acids. The J segment lost 8 bases and the V segment lost 2 bases, leaving 4 bases of the junction unmatched. CDR3 nucleotides: TGTGCCAGCAGTTACGGACAGGGAAAGGGCTACACCTTC. Its translation is CASSYGQGKGYTF.

This clonotype has only a few counts. CDR3 DNA sequence: TGCGCCAGCAGCGACCGACAGTCGGATACGCAGTATTTT. Encoded protein: CASSDRQSDTQYF. The chain recombines TRBV5-1 with TRBJ2-3, with D possibly matching TRBD1 (5 bases). The CDR3 consists of 13 residues. Between the trimmed V and J ends, which lost 4 bases and 6 bases, there was a span of 12 bases. The germline gives CDR1 SGHRS, CDR2 YFSETQ. Together with reference TRBV5-1 and TRBJ2-3, the CDR3 gives the full variable domain: KAGVTQTPRYLIKTRGQQVTLSCSPISGHRSVSWYQQTPGQGLQFLFEYFSETQRNKGNFPGRFSGRQFSNSRSEMNVSTLELGDSALYLCASSDRQSDTQYFGPGTRLTVL.

The chain is built from TRBV12-3 or TRBV12-4 and TRBJ1-1; D is perhaps TRBD1 (5 bases). V lost 6 bases, J lost 7 bases, and 9 bases lay in between. This CDR3 is 11 amino acids long. The CDR3 coding sequence is TGTGCCAGCAGACACACAGGTGAAGCTTTCTTT. Protein product: CASRHTGEAFF.

V is TRBV2 and J is TRBJ2-5; either TRBD1 or TRBD2 may fit D (5 bases each). This CDR3 contains 16 residues. Germline assignment: CDR1 SNHLY and CDR2 FYNNEI. V shed 7 bases and J shed 0 bases, with 18 bases lying between them. The CDR3 DNA follows: TGTGCCAGCAAGGACCTGGGGGTGGGGAACCAAGAGACCCAGTACTTC. It translates to CASKDLGVGNQETQYF.

This clonotype was observed a handful of times. The genes are TRBV2 and TRBJ2-4; D possibly matches TRBD1 or TRBD2 (5 bases each). Germline values: CDR1 SNHLY, CDR2 FYNNEI. There are 15 residues in the CDR3. The V gene lost 4 bases and the J gene lost 0 bases, with 10 bases spanning the gap. This CDR3 is CASSGGSGAKNIQYF. CDR3 DNA: TGTGCCAGCAGTGGGGGGTCGGGAGCCAAAAACATTCAGTACTTC.

The chain combines TRBV4-1 with TRBJ2-1; D is possibly TRBD2 (5 bases). CDR3 length: 15 amino acids. CDR1 is MGHRA and CDR2 is YSYEKL in the germline V gene. V lost 3 bases and J 4 bases, leaving 13 bases between the germline ends. The CDR3 bases are TGCGCCAGCAGCCAGAGACACAGCGGATACAATGAGCAGTTCTTC. It codes for CASSQRHSGYNEQFF.

The chain has TRBV5-4 and TRBJ2-1, with D perhaps assigned TRBD1 or TRBD2 (6 bases each). The CDR3 length is 14 residues. Germline CDR1 is SGHNT and CDR2 is YYREEE (reference sequence). V lost 4 bases and J lost 7, with 15 bases in between. Written as DNA, the CDR3 is TGTGCCAGCAGCCCCGGGGGCGTCGGGAATGAGCAGTTCTTC. This encodes CASSPGGVGNEQFF.

This clonotype was seen only a few times. The chain is built from TRBV11-2 and TRBJ2-2; 12 nucleotides align to TRBD1. The CDR3 consists of 19 residues. The J segment lost 4 bases and the V segment lost 4 bases, leaving 13 bases of the junction unmatched. Germline loops: CDR1 SGHAT, CDR2 FQNNGV. The CDR3 DNA reads as TGTGCCAGCAGCTCTTATTACCGGGACAGGGGGCATGGCACCGGGGAGCTGTTTTTT. It translates to CASSSYYRDRGHGTGELFF.

The chain recombines TRBV20-1 with TRBJ2-1; possibly TRBD2 for D (5 bases). The CDR3 has 14 residues. Trimming cost V 4 bases and J 0 bases, with 10 bases left between them. CDR1 DFQATT and CDR2 SNEGSKA come from the germline V gene (reference sequence). This CDR3 is CSATTGFSYNEQFF. Here the CDR3 DNA reads TGCAGTGCTACAACGGGATTCTCCTACAATGAGCAGTTCTTC.

This clonotype has a handful of counts. The V call is TRBV6-2 or TRBV6-3, the J call TRBJ2-2; TRBD2 is a possible D gene (6 bases). Germline values: CDR1 MNHEY, CDR2 SVGEGT. The CDR3 runs to 15 residues. Trimming removed 2 bases at V and 3 bases at J, with 10 bases between. CDR3 nucleotide sequence: TGTGCCAGCAGTTACGGAGCGGGCTACACCGGGGAGCTGTTTTTT. Translating it yields CASSYGAGYTGELFF.

The chain is built from TRBV28 and TRBJ2-1, with 8 bases matching TRBD2. This CDR3 has 16 residues. V was pared by 7 bases and J by 0 bases, with 8 bases of the junction left unmatched. Germline V CDR1 and CDR2: MDHEN, SYDVKM. DNA for the CDR3: TGTGCCAGCACCCAAAGCGGGGGTAGCTCCTACAATGAGCAGTTCTTC. Residues: CASTQSGGSSYNEQFF.

Many counts were recorded for this clonotype. The rearrangement joins TRBV2 to TRBJ2-3; 13 bases agree with TRBD2. This CDR3 is built from 16 residues. CDR1 SNHLY and CDR2 FYNNEI come from the germline V gene. Losses at the gene ends were 6 bases for V and 1 base for J; bases not matched to a gene: 4. The CDR3: CASSGTSGTRTDTQYF. CDR3 nucleotide sequence: TGTGCCAGCAGCGGGACTAGCGGGACCCGCACAGATACGCAGTATTTT.

This clonotype was seen repeatedly, ten times or more. V is TRBV9 and J is TRBJ2-7; maybe TRBD1 (6 bases). Germline CDR1 and CDR2: SGDLS and YYNGEE. The CDR3 is 14 residues long. The ends were cut back, 3 bases at V and 0 bases at J, with 10 bases in the middle. CDR3 in amino acids: CASSADSSSYEQYF. CDR3 DNA: TGTGCCAGCAGCGCGGACAGCTCCTCCTACGAGCAGTACTTC. The full variable domain, with the rest looked up from reference TRBV9 and TRBJ2-7, is DSGVTQTPKHLITATGQRVTLRCSPRSGDLSVYWYQQSLDQGLQFLIQYYNGEERAKGNILERFSAQQFPDLHSELNLSSLELGDSALYFCASSADSSSYEQYFGPGTRLTVT.

In this sample, this clonotype turned up a few times. This rearrangement joins TRBV12-3 or TRBV12-4 to TRBJ1-1, with D uncertain. V lost 7 bases and J lost 1, with 13 bases in between. The CDR3 is made up of 14 amino acids. CDR3 bases: TGTGCCAGCACCAACCCCCCGGGGAACACTGAAGCTTTCTTT. Translation gives CASTNPPGNTEAFF.

The gene calls are TRBV20-1 and TRBJ2-1; TRBD2 might be the D (6 bases). Germline V gene sequence: CDR1 DFQATT, CDR2 SNEGSKA (reference sequence). Trimming left V 2 bases short and J 0 bases short, with 14 bases between. The CDR3 is 16 amino acids. CDR3 region: CSARQTLARSYNEQFF. For the CDR3, the DNA is TGCAGTGCTAGACAGACCCTAGCGCGCTCCTACAATGAGCAGTTCTTC.

This clonotype was picked up many times. The V and J genes are TRBV10-3 and TRBJ2-7; D is undetermined. Per germline, CDR1 ENHRY and CDR2 SYGVKD. This CDR3 spans 14 amino acids. V lost 2 bases, J lost 2 bases, and 10 bases lay in between. The CDR3 DNA follows: TGTGCCATCAGTGAGGGGATAGGGACCTACGAGCAGTACTTC. Translation: CAISEGIGTYEQYF.

This clonotype appeared a few times. The chain employs TRBV25-1 and TRBJ1-4, with TRBD1 identical over 10 bases. The CDR3 contains 15 residues. Per the germline V gene, CDR1 is MGHDK and CDR2 is SYGVNS. V trimming: 1 base; J trimming: 8 bases; junction bases outside the gene matches: 4. The CDR3 bases are TGTGCCAGCAGTGAATTCGGGACAGGGGCAGAAAAACTGTTTTTT. Protein product: CASSEFGTGAEKLFF.

This clonotype has just a few counts. The chain combines TRBV19 with TRBJ2-2, with D perhaps TRBD2 (5 bases). The V end was cut by 2 bases, the J end by 3 bases, with 7 bases between. The CDR3 is made up of 14 amino acids. The germline gives CDR1 LNHDA, CDR2 SQIVND (reference sequence). The CDR3 protein is CASSIPGYTGELFF. The CDR3 nucleotides are TGTGCCAGTAGTATACCGGGGTACACCGGGGAGCTGTTTTTT.

A few counts support this clonotype. The J gene is TRBJ2-7, the V gene TRBV10-3; D is ambiguous. Trimming shortened V by 8 bases and J by 7 bases, and 15 bases separated the two germline ends. Germline V lookup: CDR1 ENHRY, CDR2 SYGVKD. The CDR3 spans 12 residues. CDR3 DNA: TGTGCCATCTCGACAAATAACTGGGAGCAGTACGTC. This translates into CAISTNNWEQYV.